Listed below are T cell receptor beta chains from one sample, sequenced in a study of blood T cell repertoires in COVID-19. This table comes from immunoSEQ multiplex PCR, and its TCRdb copy is limited to in-frame clones, with some not included. The sample includes roughly 80,000 clones, approximately 80% of them seen just once. The sequenced sample consisted of peripheral blood. The origin of the receptors is a man aged 60 to 75 with active or convalescent COVID-19. Both conserved end residues are part of each CDR3. The D gene is left open where the match is weak. Only some rows state a clone size, as once, few, many or a class for expanded clones.

d_call j_call v_call clone_size cdr3_nt cdr3_aa
. TRBJ2-2 TRBV5-5 . TGTGCCAGCAGCTTTGCAGGCAACACCGGGGAGCTGTTTTTT CASSFAGNTGELFF
. TRBJ2-6 TRBV20-1 . TGCAGTGCTAGTCAGGGATCTGGGGCCAACGTCCTGACTTTC CSASQGSGANVLTF
. TRBJ2-7 TRBV4-3 . TGCGCCAGCAGCCAGTCGACAGGCCCAAACGAGCAGTACTTC CASSQSTGPNEQYF
TRBD1 TRBJ2-7 TRBV5-5 . TGTGCCAGCAGCTTGGTTGCCGGACAGGGTCCCTACGAGCAGTACTTC CASSLVAGQGPYEQYF
TRBD1 TRBJ2-7 TRBV7-2 . TGTGCCAGCAGCTATACAGGGGATGGTTACGAGCAGTACTTC CASSYTGDGYEQYF
. TRBJ2-7 TRBV5-6 . TGTGCCAGCAGTTTAAGCTCTGACGAGCAGTACTTC CASSLSSDEQYF
. TRBJ2-3 TRBV24-1 . TGTGCCACCAGTGATGCGGGACAGCCTACAGATACGCAGTATTTT CATSDAGQPTDTQYF
. TRBJ1-2 TRBV4-1 many TGCGCCAGCAGCCAAGATGCAGGGATTAACTATGGCTACACCTTC CASSQDAGINYGYTF
. TRBJ1-3 TRBV3-1/TRBV3-2 . TGTGCCAGCAGCCAAGATTCAGTCCGGAGCTCTGGAAACACCATATATTTT CASSQDSVRSSGNTIYF
. TRBJ1-2 TRBV13 . TGTGCCAGCAGCGCGAGACAGGAATTACTCTATGGCTACACCTTC CASSARQELLYGYTF
. TRBJ2-2 TRBV9 . TGTGCCAGCAGCGTAGTATCGGGGATTAACACCGGGGAGCTGTTTTTT CASSVVSGINTGELFF
. TRBJ1-1 TRBV5-1 . TGCGCCAGCAGTCGGGGGGCTATGAGGAACACTGAAGCTTTCTTT CASSRGAMRNTEAFF
TRBD1 TRBJ1-4 TRBV9 . TGTGCCAGCAGCGCGGGACAGGGCGGTGAAAAACTGTTTTTT CASSAGQGGEKLFF
. TRBJ2-3 TRBV10-3 . TGTGCCATCAGTGGCGGGTATTCTGGGGAAACGAGCACAGATACGCAGTATTTT CAISGGYSGETSTDTQYF
TRBD2 TRBJ2-3 TRBV7-9 . TGTGCCAGCAGCTTCGGCGGGGGGGCCTTTAATACGCAGTATTTT CASSFGGGAFNTQYF
TRBD1 TRBJ1-4 TRBV6-1 . TGTGCCAGCAGTGATAACCCAGGGGGCTGGGAAAAACTGTTTTTT CASSDNPGGWEKLFF
. TRBJ2-6 TRBV30 . TGTGCCTGGAGTACAGGGGGGGCCAACGTCCTGACTTTC CAWSTGGANVLTF
. TRBJ2-7 TRBV4-2 . TGTGCCAGCAGCCAAGCTGAGGCGGGGAGGTACGAGCAGTACTTC CASSQAEAGRYEQYF
. TRBJ1-2 TRBV7-8 once TGTGCCAGCAGCAGACCAGGCCTGGGGCACGACGAAGGCTACACCTTC CASSRPGLGHDEGYTF
. TRBJ1-2 TRBV19 . TGTGCCAGTAGCAGGGAAGGGGTCGACTATGGCTACACCTTC CASSREGVDYGYTF
TRBD1 TRBJ1-6 TRBV9 once TGTGCCAGCAGCGCAGCAACAGGGGGCGCGGATTCACCCCTCCACTTT CASSAATGGADSPLHF
. TRBJ2-5 TRBV7-2 . TGTGCCAGCAGCCCGCTTGGACTTTGGGACCAAGAGACCCAGTACTTC CASSPLGLWDQETQYF
TRBD2 TRBJ2-2 TRBV3-1/TRBV3-2 few TGTGCCAGCAGCCCCTGGGGGGGCACCGGGGAGCTGTTTTTT CASSPWGGTGELFF
TRBD2 TRBJ2-1 TRBV14 few TGTGCCAGCAGCCAACTAGCGGGGGGTCATAATGAGCAGTTCTTC CASSQLAGGHNEQFF
. TRBJ1-4 TRBV5-1 . TGCGCCAGCAGCCTGACTGCTTCAAATGAAAAACTGTTTTTT CASSLTASNEKLFF
. TRBJ2-7 TRBV7-9 few TGTGCCAGCAGCTCACACTACGAGCAGTACTTC CASSSHYEQYF